This T cell receptor (beta chain) was observed in a study of blood T cell repertoires in COVID-19. About the research overall: The study drew acute and convalescent COVID-19 samples from the United States, Italy and Spain.

The method was immunoSEQ multiplex PCR; TCRdb's version includes in-frame clones alone and lacks a portion of them. Found here are about 400,000 clones, around 89% of them singletons; the top ten hold more than 1%. This CDR3 is built from 15 residues. The ends lost 0 bases at V and 1 base at J; junction bases unmatched: 2. Germline-derived CDR1 and CDR2 are MNHEY and SVGAGI. This clone appeared a single time. The receptor's source is a man in his forties with acute or convalescent COVID-19. J is TRBJ2-7 and V is TRBV6-5, with 8 nucleotides matching TRBD1. Sequencing was carried out using peripheral blood. The CDR3 sequence is CASSYSTGASYEQYF. CDR3 DNA: TGTGCCAGCAGTTACTCGACAGGGGCATCCTACGAGCAGTACTTC.